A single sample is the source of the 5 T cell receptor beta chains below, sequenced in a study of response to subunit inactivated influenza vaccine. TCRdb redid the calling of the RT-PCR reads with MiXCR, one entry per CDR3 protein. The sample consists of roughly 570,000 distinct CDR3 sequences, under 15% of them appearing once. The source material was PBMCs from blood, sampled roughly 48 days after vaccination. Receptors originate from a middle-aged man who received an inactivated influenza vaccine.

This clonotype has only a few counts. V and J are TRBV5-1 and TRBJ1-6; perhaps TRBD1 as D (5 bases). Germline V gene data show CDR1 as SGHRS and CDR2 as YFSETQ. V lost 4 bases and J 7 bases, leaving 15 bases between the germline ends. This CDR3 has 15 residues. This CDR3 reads CASSPGPKGNSPLHF. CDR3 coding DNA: TGCGCCAGCAGCCCGGGACCGAAGGGCAATTCACCCCTCCACTTT.

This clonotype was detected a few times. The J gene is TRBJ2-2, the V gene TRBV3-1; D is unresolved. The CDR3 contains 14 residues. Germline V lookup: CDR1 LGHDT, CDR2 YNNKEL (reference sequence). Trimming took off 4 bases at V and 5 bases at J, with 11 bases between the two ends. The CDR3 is CASSPWTETGELFF. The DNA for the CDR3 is TGTGCCAGCAGCCCATGGACGGAAACCGGGGAGCTGTTTTTT.

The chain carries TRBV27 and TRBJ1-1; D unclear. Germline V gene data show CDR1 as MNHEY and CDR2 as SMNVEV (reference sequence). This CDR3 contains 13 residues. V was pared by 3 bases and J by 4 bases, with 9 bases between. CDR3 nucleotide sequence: TGTGCCAGCAGTTTGATTCTGGGCACTGAAGCTTTCTTT. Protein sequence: CASSLILGTEAFF.

The CDR3 spells CASSSVGAVEQFF. DNA for the CDR3: TGCGCCAGCAGCTCGGTTGGGGCGGTTGAGCAGTTCTTC. This rearrangement joins TRBV5-1 to TRBJ2-1; weak D call: TRBD1 (5 bases). CDR1 SGHRS and CDR2 YFSETQ come from the germline V gene. The germline V and J ends were trimmed by 3 bases and 9 bases, with 13 bases remaining between them. CDR3 length: 13 amino acids.

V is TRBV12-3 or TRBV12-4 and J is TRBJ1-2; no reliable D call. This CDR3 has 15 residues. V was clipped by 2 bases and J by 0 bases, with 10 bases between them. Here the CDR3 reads CASSLQQGTNYGYTF. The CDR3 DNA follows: TGTGCCAGCAGTTTACAGCAAGGAACTAACTATGGCTACACCTTC.